Listed here are 7 T cell receptor beta chains from one sample, sequenced in a study of blood T cell repertoires in COVID-19. TCRdb's table, derived via immunoSEQ multiplex PCR, lists solely in-frame clones and lacks some. The table records under 150,000 clones, 85% of them present only once. The sample comprised peripheral blood. These receptors originate from a human donor in a cohort sampled during active COVID-19.

Written as DNA, the CDR3 is TGTGCCAGCAGTGAGCTAGGGCGGGGAACCTACGAGCAGTACTTC. Amino acid sequence: CASSELGRGTYEQYF. The chain has TRBV2 and TRBJ2-7; possibly TRBD2 for D (6 bases). From germline, CDR1 is SNHLY and CDR2 FYNNEI. CDR3 length: 15 residues. The V end was cut by 3 bases, the J end by 2 bases, with 14 bases between.

The chain employs TRBV7-2 and TRBJ2-2; D perhaps matches TRBD2 (5 bases). This CDR3 region has 18 residues. Per germline, CDR1 SGHTA and CDR2 FQGNSA. V was pared by 4 bases and J by 7 bases, with 25 bases between. The CDR3 sequence is CASSWRRLASGKIGELFF. CDR3 coding DNA: TGTGCCAGCAGCTGGCGGCGGTTGGCGTCCGGGAAGATCGGGGAGCTGTTTTTT. Based on the CDR3 plus reference TRBV7-2 and TRBJ2-2, the full variable domain is GAGVSQSPSNKVTEKGKDVELRCDPISGHTALYWYRQSLGQGLEFLIYFQGNSAPDKSGLPSDRFSAERTGGSVSTLTIQRTQQEDSAVYLCASSWRRLASGKIGELFFGEGSRLTVL.

This clone was seen a few times. This rearrangement joins TRBV2 to TRBJ2-7; a possible D gene is TRBD1 (6 bases). Trimming removed 3 bases from V and 12 bases from J, with 15 bases in between. CDR1 is SNHLY, CDR2 FYNNEI, per germline. The CDR3 totals 12 residues. The CDR3 reads CASSDGINRAYF. CDR3 bases: TGTGCCAGCAGTGACGGCATCAACAGGGCGTACTTC. Based on the CDR3 plus reference TRBV2 and TRBJ2-7, the full variable domain is EPEVTQTPSHQVTQMGQEVILRCVPISNHLYFYWYRQILGQKVEFLVSFYNNEISEKSEIFDDQFSVERPDGSNFTLKIRSTKLEDSAMYFCASSDGINRAYFGPGTRLTVT.

To note about this clone: A read error is likely here: a far larger clone is one base away. The V call is TRBV14, the J call TRBJ2-1, with 8 bases that match TRBD2. Germline V CDR1 and CDR2: SGHDN, FVKESK. The CDR3 runs 15 residues. Losses at the gene ends were 1 base for V and 3 bases for J; bases not matched to a gene: 2. CDR3 bases: TGTGCCAGCAGCCAAGGGGCGGGGGGCTACAATGAGCAGTTCTTC. This encodes CASSQGAGGYNEQFF.

V gene TRBV2 combines with J gene TRBJ2-1; D uncertain. Between the trimmed V and J ends, which lost 1 base and 2 bases, there was a span of 9 bases. The CDR3 length is 15 residues. Germline V gives CDR1 SNHLY, CDR2 FYNNEI. Here the CDR3 DNA reads TGTGCCAGCAGTGAAGTATCCGGAGCCTACAATGAGCAGTTCTTC. This encodes CASSEVSGAYNEQFF.

The gene calls are TRBV7-3 and TRBJ1-2; possibly TRBD1 for D (6 bases). V gave up 1 base and J gave up 8 bases, with 14 bases separating them. CDR3 size: 14 residues. Germline V gene sequence: CDR1 SGHTA, CDR2 FQGTGA. In DNA, the CDR3 is TGTGCCAGCAGCTTAAACCCCACAGGGTGGGGCTACACCTTC. This gives the protein CASSLNPTGWGYTF.

The V and J genes are TRBV21-1 and TRBJ2-3; the table's D call, TRBD2, was not checked against the DNA. TRBV21-1 counts as a pseudogene. The CDR3 has 12 residues. CDR3 protein: CASSIHSDTQYF. In DNA form, the CDR3 reads TGTGCCAGCAGCATCCACTCAGATACGCAGTATTTT.